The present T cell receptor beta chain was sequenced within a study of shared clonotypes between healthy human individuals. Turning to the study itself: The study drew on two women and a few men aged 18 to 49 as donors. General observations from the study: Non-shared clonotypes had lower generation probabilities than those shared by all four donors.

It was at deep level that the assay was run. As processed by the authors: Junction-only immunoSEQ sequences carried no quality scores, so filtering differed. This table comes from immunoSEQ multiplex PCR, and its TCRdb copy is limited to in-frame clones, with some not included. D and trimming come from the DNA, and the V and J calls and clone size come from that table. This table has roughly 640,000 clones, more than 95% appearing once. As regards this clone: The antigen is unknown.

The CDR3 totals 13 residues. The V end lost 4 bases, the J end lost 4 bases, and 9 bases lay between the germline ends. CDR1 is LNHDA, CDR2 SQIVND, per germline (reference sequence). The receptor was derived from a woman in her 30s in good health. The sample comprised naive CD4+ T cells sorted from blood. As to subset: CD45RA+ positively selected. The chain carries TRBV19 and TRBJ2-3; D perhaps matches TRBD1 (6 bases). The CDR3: CASSRAGADTQYF. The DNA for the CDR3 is TGTGCCAGTAGTAGGGCAGGGGCAGATACGCAGTATTTT.